This TCR beta chain was sequenced during a study of OX40 agonist ivuxolimab in advanced cancers. Turning to the study itself: With ivuxolimab, an agonistic anti-OX40 (CD134) antibody, patients were treated. Enrollees could have had prior anti-PD-1, anti-PD-L1 or anti-CTLA-4 therapy, which under 50% had received.

V was cut by 4 bases and J by 4 bases, with 10 bases left in between. The CDR3 consists of 13 residues. The germline gives CDR1 WNHNN, CDR2 SYGVQD (reference sequence). Here immunoSEQ multiplex PCR was the method, and the copy in TCRdb shows in-frame clones only, minus some. The sample carries roughly 81,000 clones, more than 75% recorded once. The V call is TRBV10-1, the J call TRBJ1-1; maybe TRBD1 (5 bases). This sample comprised CD4+ or CD8+ T cells sorted from blood, obtained in a trial of the OX40 agonist ivuxolimab. This clonotype was obtained from an adult with an advanced solid tumor such as melanoma, head and neck, liver or kidney cancer. The CDR3 loop reads CASSGGGVTEAFF. CDR3 in DNA: TGCGCCAGCAGTGGGGGGGGAGTCACTGAAGCTTTCTTT.